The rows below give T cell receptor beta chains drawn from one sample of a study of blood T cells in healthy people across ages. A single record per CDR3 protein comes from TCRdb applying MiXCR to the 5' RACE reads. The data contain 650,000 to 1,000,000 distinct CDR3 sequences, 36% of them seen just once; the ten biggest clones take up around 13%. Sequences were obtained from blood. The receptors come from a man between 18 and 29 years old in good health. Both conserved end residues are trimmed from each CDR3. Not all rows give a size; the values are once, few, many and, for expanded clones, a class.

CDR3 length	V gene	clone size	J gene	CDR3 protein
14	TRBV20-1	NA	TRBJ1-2	SARDIRRGRIYGYT
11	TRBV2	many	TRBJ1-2	AVPGQGNYGYT
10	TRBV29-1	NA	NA	SVEGSQETQY
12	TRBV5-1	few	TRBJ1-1	ASSSTGPYTEAF
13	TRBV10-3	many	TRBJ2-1	AISKTGDSYNEQF
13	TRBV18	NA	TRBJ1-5	ASSISGEGKQPQH
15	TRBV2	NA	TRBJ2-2	ASSEAWDRVDTGELF
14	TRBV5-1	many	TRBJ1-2	ASSTGQGRSAYGYT
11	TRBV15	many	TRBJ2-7	ATSRDSGYEQY
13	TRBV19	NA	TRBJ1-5	ASSGGDRKYQPQH
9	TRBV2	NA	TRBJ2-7	ASSAENEQY